Shown below are 18 T cell receptor beta chains from a single sample sequenced in a study of cytomegalovirus exposure and HLA in healthy donors. 13 Jbeta primers and 60 Vbeta primers were used for the PCR. TCRdb's copy holds only in-frame clones and misses some; the assay was immunoSEQ multiplex PCR. The profile shows over 120,000 clones, more than 7.5% of them singletons. The specimen sequenced was PBMCs. These receptor sequences come from a man aged 45-65 years in good health and CMV-seronegative.

This clone appeared a few times. This rearrangement joins TRBV9 to TRBJ1-5; D gene unclear. The ends were cut back, 0 bases at V and 10 bases at J, with 11 bases in the middle. Germline CDR1 SGDLS, CDR2 YYNGEE. The CDR3 runs to 13 residues. The CDR3 region has the DNA TGTGCCAGCAGCGTAGACCAATCAGGCCCCCAGCATTTT. This encodes CASSVDQSGPQHF.

This clone has only a few counts. The chain couples TRBV5-1 to TRBJ1-3; no clear D. The CDR3 loop spans 13 amino acids. V lost 0 bases and J 3 bases, leaving 4 bases between the germline ends. Germline V gene lookup returns CDR1 SGHRS and CDR2 YFSETQ. This chain's CDR3 is CASSLDIGNTIYF. The CDR3, as DNA: TGCGCCAGCAGCTTGGACATTGGAAACACCATATATTTT.

There are a few counts of this clone. CDR3 DNA sequence: TGTGCCAGTAGTATATCCCACTCGAGGGAGACCCAGTACTTC. Translated: CASSISHSRETQYF. The rearrangement uses TRBV19 and TRBJ2-5, with D hard to call. Germline V gene data show CDR1 as LNHDA and CDR2 as SQIVND (reference sequence). The CDR3 totals 14 residues. V was trimmed by 2 bases and J by 5 bases, leaving 12 bases between them. Full variable domain (rest looked up from reference TRBV19 and TRBJ2-5): DGGITQSPKYLFRKEGQNVTLSCEQNLNHDAMYWYRQDPGQGLRLIYYSQIVNDFQKGDIAEGYSVSREKKESFPLTVTSAQKNPTAFYLCASSISHSRETQYFGPGTRLLVL.

V gene TRBV5-4 combines with J gene TRBJ2-5; D gene unclear. V shed 4 bases and J shed 1 base, with 5 bases lying between them. The CDR3 has 12 amino acids. CDR1 is SGHNT, CDR2 YYREEE, per germline (reference sequence). CDR3 coding DNA: TGTGCCAGCAGCCCGAGCCAAGAGACCCAGTACTTC. It encodes CASSPSQETQYF.

For this clone: The identical CDR3 is also encoded by other nucleotide sequences in the sample. The rearrangement uses TRBV30 and TRBJ1-5; D gene ambiguous. This CDR3 is built from 14 residues. V was pared by 3 bases and J by 6 bases, with 15 bases between. Germline CDR1 is GTSNPN and CDR2 is SVGIG (reference sequence). The DNA of the CDR3 is TGTGCCTGGAGCCCACCCAAACGGAGTCAGCCCCAGCATTTT. Its protein is CAWSPPKRSQPQHF.

The rearrangement links TRBV6-5 to TRBJ2-1; D is uncertain. Between the trimmed V and J ends, which lost 0 bases and 0 bases, there was a span of 6 bases. The CDR3 is made up of 15 amino acids. From germline, CDR1 is MNHEY and CDR2 SVGAGI. The CDR3 nucleotides are TGTGCCAGCAGTTACTCGAGTTTCTCCTACAATGAGCAGTTCTTC. This sequence encodes CASSYSSFSYNEQFF.

V and J are TRBV19 and TRBJ1-1, with D possibly matching TRBD1 (6 bases). From germline, CDR1 is LNHDA and CDR2 SQIVND (reference sequence). Between the trimmed V and J ends, which lost 5 bases and 5 bases, there was a span of 15 bases. The CDR3 spans 14 residues. CDR3 in DNA: TGTGCCAGTAGTCTTAGAACAGGGCAAACTGAAGCTTTCTTT. Its translation is CASSLRTGQTEAFF.

There are a few counts of this clone. The chain has TRBV15 and TRBJ2-7; D possibly corresponds to TRBD1 (6 bases). Germline loops: CDR1 LNHNV, CDR2 YYDKDF (reference sequence). The CDR3 spans 15 residues. V dropped 3 bases and J dropped 4 bases, with 16 bases sitting between them. The CDR3 protein is CATSSTPGHLYEQYF. The CDR3 DNA reads as TGTGCCACCAGCAGTACTCCGGGACACTTATACGAGCAGTACTTC.

This chain links TRBV19 with TRBJ2-5, with TRBD1 as a possible D gene (5 bases). The ends were cut back, 5 bases at V and 5 bases at J, with 15 bases in the middle. The CDR3 length is 14 residues. Germline assignment: CDR1 LNHDA and CDR2 SQIVND (reference sequence). CDR3 in DNA: TGTGCCAGTAGTCCCTCCCCAGGGCGGGAGACCCAGTACTTC. As protein: CASSPSPGRETQYF. Complete variable domain (other parts from reference TRBV19 and TRBJ2-5): DGGITQSPKYLFRKEGQNVTLSCEQNLNHDAMYWYRQDPGQGLRLIYYSQIVNDFQKGDIAEGYSVSREKKESFPLTVTSAQKNPTAFYLCASSPSPGRETQYFGPGTRLLVL.

This clone was detected a few times. The rearrangement uses TRBV7-3 and TRBJ1-1, with TRBD1 identical over 8 bases. Germline CDR1 SGHTA, CDR2 FQGTGA. The junction had 8 bases not matched to a gene; V was cut back by 5 bases and J by 0 bases. The length of the CDR3 is 16 residues. CDR3 coding DNA: TGTGCCAGCAGCCCCGGACAGGGAAACTTGAACACTGAAGCTTTCTTT. Its translation is CASSPGQGNLNTEAFF.

On this clone itself: Different DNA sequences within this sample yield the same CDR3. The V gene is TRBV5-1, the J gene TRBJ1-5, with 10 bases that match TRBD1. The CDR3 covers 15 residues. The ends lost 2 bases at V and 2 bases at J; junction bases unmatched: 1. Germline assignment: CDR1 SGHRS and CDR2 YFSETQ. The CDR3 region is CASSLGQGGNQPQHF. DNA of the CDR3: TGCGCCAGCAGCTTAGGACAGGGGGGCAATCAGCCCCAGCATTTT.

A few counts support this clone. The chain uses TRBV28 and TRBJ1-5; no clear D gene. Germline loops: CDR1 MDHEN, CDR2 SYDVKM. V lost 8 bases to trimming and J lost 2 bases, with 10 bases between them. This CDR3 comprises 13 residues. The CDR3 DNA is TGTGCCAGCCAGGTCACGGGCAATCAGCCCCAGCATTTT. Translation gives CASQVTGNQPQHF.

This clone was seen more than once but under ten times. The chain has TRBV5-6 and TRBJ2-7; the match to TRBD2 covers 12 bases. Germline assignment: CDR1 SGHDT and CDR2 YYEEEE. This CDR3 is built from 14 residues. V lost 2 bases to trimming and J lost 7 bases; unmatched junction nucleotides: 4. The CDR3 DNA sequence: TGTGCCAGCAGCTTAAGACTAGCGGGAGTTGAGCAGTACTTC. The encoded protein is CASSLRLAGVEQYF.

The chain uses TRBV6-5 and TRBJ1-5; D gene uncertain. V was shortened by 1 base and J by 6 bases, with 7 bases between the two germline ends. The CDR3 has 13 amino acids. Germline-derived CDR1 and CDR2 are MNHEY and SVGAGI. This chain's CDR3 is CASSYFGGQPQHF. The CDR3 DNA reads TGTGCCAGCAGTTACTTCGGAGGTCAGCCCCAGCATTTT.

This rearrangement joins TRBV6-1 to TRBJ2-7; D is possibly TRBD1 (5 bases). V dropped 6 bases and J dropped 3 bases, with 15 bases sitting between them. CDR3 length equals 14 residues. Germline loops: CDR1 MNHNS, CDR2 SASEGT. CDR3 sequence (DNA): TGTGCCAGCAGCCAAAACCAGGGTATCTACGAGCAGTACTTC. This gives the protein CASSQNQGIYEQYF.

The chain employs TRBV11-2 and TRBJ2-7; D is uncertain. Trimming took 9 bases from V and 6 from J, leaving 15 bases between them. The CDR3 covers 12 residues. Germline loops: CDR1 SGHAT, CDR2 FQNNGV. The CDR3 coding sequence is TGTGCCAGTAAACTTTCATCAGGCGAGCAGTACTTC. This translates into CASKLSSGEQYF.

The gene calls are TRBV27 and TRBJ1-4; D is unresolved. CDR3 length equals 14 residues. Germline values: CDR1 MNHEY, CDR2 SMNVEV (reference sequence). Trimming left V 2 bases short and J 7 bases short, with 11 bases between. Here the CDR3 reads CASSLGGIGEKLFF. The DNA of the CDR3 is TGTGCCAGCAGTTTAGGAGGGATAGGTGAAAAACTGTTTTTT.

The V and J genes are TRBV5-1 and TRBJ1-4; 9 bases agree with TRBD1. The trim removed 4 bases at V and 5 bases at J, leaving 9 bases unmatched. The germline V gene has CDR1 SGHRS and CDR2 YFSETQ. The CDR3 is made up of 16 amino acids. Here the CDR3 reads CASSRNRQGENEKLFF. Written as DNA, the CDR3 is TGCGCCAGCAGCAGAAATAGACAGGGGGAGAATGAAAAACTGTTTTTT.